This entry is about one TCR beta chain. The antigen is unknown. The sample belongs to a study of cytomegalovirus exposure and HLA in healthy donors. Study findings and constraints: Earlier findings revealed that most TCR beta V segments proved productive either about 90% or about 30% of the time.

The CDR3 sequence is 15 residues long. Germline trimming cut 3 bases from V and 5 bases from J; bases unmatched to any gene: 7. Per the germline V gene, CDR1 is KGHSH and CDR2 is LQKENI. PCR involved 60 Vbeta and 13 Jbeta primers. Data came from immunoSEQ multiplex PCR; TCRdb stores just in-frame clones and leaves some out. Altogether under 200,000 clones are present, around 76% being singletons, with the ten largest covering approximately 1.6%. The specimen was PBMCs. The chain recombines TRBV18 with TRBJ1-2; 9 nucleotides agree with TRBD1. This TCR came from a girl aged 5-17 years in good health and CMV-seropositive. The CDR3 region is CASSPGTGTSYGYTF. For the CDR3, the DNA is TGTGCCAGCTCACCGGGGACAGGGACGAGTTATGGCTACACCTTC.